Below, 22 T cell receptor beta chains from the same sample are listed, as sequenced in a study of blood T cell repertoires in COVID-19. Clones were sequenced by immunoSEQ multiplex PCR, and TCRdb holds only the in-frame ones, with some missing. The sample includes more than 250,000 clones, 80% to 90% seen only once; the top ten take about 1.2%. The specimen sequenced was peripheral blood. The receptor set was obtained from a woman between 50 and 59 years old with acute or convalescent COVID-19.

The chain carries TRBV3-1 (or the pseudogene TRBV3-2) and TRBJ1-6; D is undetermined. CDR1 is LGHDT and CDR2 is YNNKEL in the germline V gene (reference sequence). V lost 2 bases and J 10 bases, leaving 9 bases between the germline ends. This CDR3 has 13 amino acids. This CDR3 reads CASSQQQQSPLHF. The CDR3 nucleotides are TGTGCCAGCAGCCAACAACAGCAATCACCCCTCCACTTT.

This rearrangement joins TRBV29-1 to TRBJ2-1; 7 bases align to TRBD1. CDR1 and CDR2 (germline): SQVTM, ANQGSEA. The CDR3 consists of 16 residues. Trimming at V came to 8 bases and at J to 4 bases, leaving 17 bases not matched to a gene. DNA for the CDR3: TGCAGCTCCATCTCCGACAGGGCCCAAGCTTACAATGAGCAGTTCTTC. Residues: CSSISDRAQAYNEQFF.

This sequence joins TRBV6-2 or TRBV6-3 and TRBJ1-3, with D possibly being TRBD1 (6 bases). V was trimmed by 3 bases and J by 4 bases, leaving 10 bases between them. The germline CDR1 and CDR2 sequences are MNHEY and SVGEGT. The CDR3 sequence is 14 residues long. The CDR3 DNA follows: TGTGCCAGCAGTTATCCAGGGGCCGGAAACACCATATATTTT. Translating gives CASSYPGAGNTIYF.

The chain couples TRBV10-1 to TRBJ1-6; tentative D call: TRBD1 (6 bases). The CDR3 extends over 14 amino acids. Germline CDR1 and CDR2: WNHNN and SYGVQD (reference sequence). V dropped 5 bases and J dropped 5 bases, with 10 bases sitting between them. The CDR3 DNA reads TGCGCCAGCAGTAAGGCAGGGGATAATTCACCCCTCCACTTT. Its protein is CASSKAGDNSPLHF.

The chain joins TRBV19 to TRBJ2-5; tentatively, D is TRBD1 (6 bases). Germline values: CDR1 LNHDA, CDR2 SQIVND (reference sequence). The CDR3 extends over 15 amino acids. Trimming took off 6 bases at V and 4 bases at J, with 18 bases between the two ends. CDR3 bases: TGTGCCAGTAGGAGCCAGGGGCAATCCACAGAGACCCAGTACTTC. Translating it yields CASRSQGQSTETQYF.

V and J are TRBV14 and TRBJ2-3; perhaps TRBD2 as D (6 bases). The CDR3 extends over 17 amino acids. The germline V gene has CDR1 SGHDN and CDR2 FVKESK. The V end was cut by 1 base, the J end by 1 base, with 15 bases between. CDR3 region: CASSQGGTSFGTDTQYF. CDR3 nucleotide sequence: TGTGCCAGCAGCCAAGGCGGGACTTCTTTTGGCACAGATACGCAGTATTTT.

This clone has only a few counts. CDR3 coding DNA: TGTGCCTGGAGTGTGGTCGCGGGAAGCTCCTACAATGAGCAGTTCTTC. Translating gives CAWSVVAGSSYNEQFF. The V gene is TRBV30, the J gene TRBJ2-1, with D perhaps TRBD2 (6 bases). This CDR3 comprises 16 residues. Germline V gene sequence: CDR1 GTSNPN, CDR2 SVGIG (reference sequence). Trimming pared 0 bases from V and 0 bases from J, leaving 12 bases between.

The chain uses TRBV5-6 and TRBJ1-1, with D possibly being TRBD1 (6 bases). The CDR3 has 16 amino acids. The germline V and J ends were trimmed by 3 bases and 3 bases, with 18 bases remaining between them. Germline V CDR1 and CDR2: SGHDT, YYEEEE. The CDR3 spells CASSYPAGAPDTEAFF. The CDR3 bases are TGTGCCAGCAGCTATCCCGCAGGGGCGCCTGACACTGAAGCTTTCTTT.

This sequence joins TRBV12-3 or TRBV12-4 and TRBJ2-1; D gene unclear. The CDR3 runs to 11 residues. Trimming removed 10 bases from V and 5 bases from J, with 9 bases in between. As DNA, the CDR3 is TGTGCCATCGAGAGTCACAATGAGCAGTTCTTC. Amino acid sequence: CAIESHNEQFF.

This clone was recorded a few times. The J gene is TRBJ1-2, the V gene TRBV5-1; D uncertain. CDR1 and CDR2 (germline): SGHRS, YFSETQ. This CDR3 has 17 residues. V was cut by 4 bases and J by 0 bases, with 19 bases left in between. The CDR3 region is CASSPRSGSTSNYGYTF. CDR3 in DNA: TGCGCCAGCAGCCCTCGCAGCGGATCTACGTCTAACTATGGCTACACCTTC.

CDR3 sequence (DNA): TGCGCCAGCAGCCAATCTCAGCGGGGGGGCCTTGATACGCAGTATTTT. Translated, it gives CASSQSQRGGLDTQYF. The chain employs TRBV4-1 and TRBJ2-3; TRBD2 agrees at 10 bases. V gave up 2 bases and J gave up 6 bases; unmatched junction bases: 8. From germline, CDR1 is MGHRA and CDR2 YSYEKL. CDR3 length: 16 residues.

The CDR3 DNA reads as TGTGCCAGCAGTTCCACCGGAGGGGTCATGAACACTGAAGCTTTCTTT. This sequence encodes CASSSTGGVMNTEAFF. The chain recombines TRBV6-5 with TRBJ1-1; possibly TRBD1 for D (5 bases). The length of the CDR3 is 16 residues. Trimming removed 4 bases from V and 0 bases from J, with 15 bases in between. Per the germline V gene, CDR1 is MNHEY and CDR2 is SVGAGI.

The chain links TRBV28 to TRBJ1-1, with 9 bases aligning to TRBD1. This CDR3 is built from 14 residues. Per germline, CDR1 MDHEN and CDR2 SYDVKM. Germline trimming cut 6 bases from V and 1 base from J; bases unmatched to any gene: 3. The CDR3 coding sequence is TGTGCCAGCAGCGCGACAGGGGGGAACACTGAAGCTTTCTTT. Translating gives CASSATGGNTEAFF.

This rearrangement joins TRBV7-2 to TRBJ1-2; possibly TRBD1 for D (6 bases). This CDR3 has 14 amino acids. Trimming shortened V by 4 bases and J by 1 base, and 10 bases separated the two germline ends. Per germline, CDR1 SGHTA and CDR2 FQGNSA. In DNA form, the CDR3 reads TGTGCCAGCAGCTACGGGACAAATAACTATGGCTACACCTTC. It translates to CASSYGTNNYGYTF.

The CDR3 sequence is CASSFTNLAYNEQFF. The DNA for the CDR3 is TGTGCCAGCAGTTTCACCAATTTAGCGTACAATGAGCAGTTCTTC. V is TRBV27 and J is TRBJ2-1; weak D call: TRBD2 (5 bases). There are 15 residues in the CDR3. V lost 3 bases and J lost 4, with 13 bases in between. CDR1 MNHEY and CDR2 SMNVEV come from the germline V gene (reference sequence).

V is TRBV9 and J is TRBJ1-1; 9 positions match TRBD1. The CDR3 length is 18 residues. V was clipped by 1 base and J by 5 bases; unmatched bases: 15. CDR1 SGDLS and CDR2 YYNGEE come from the germline V gene. CDR3 DNA: TGTGCCAGCAGCGTAAACGGGGCCCCGGGACAGGGAGGAACTGAAGCTTTCTTT. This translates into CASSVNGAPGQGGTEAFF.

The CDR3 spells CASTLRGNQPQHF. CDR3 nucleotide sequence: TGTGCCAGCACCCTGCGGGGGAATCAGCCCCAGCATTTT. The chain is built from TRBV12-3 or TRBV12-4 and TRBJ1-5; D may be TRBD1 (5 bases). The length of the CDR3 is 13 residues. V gave up 7 bases and J gave up 4 bases, with 11 bases separating them.

The rearrangement links TRBV3-1 (or the pseudogene TRBV3-2) to TRBJ1-1, with 9 bases aligning to TRBD1. This CDR3 is built from 14 residues. The ends lost 6 bases at V and 2 bases at J; junction bases unmatched: 4. The germline CDR1 and CDR2 sequences are LGHDT and YNNKEL (reference sequence). The CDR3 DNA reads as TGTGCCAGCAGGGAACAGGGGGCCAACACTGAAGCTTTCTTT. It translates to CASREQGANTEAFF.

The chain is built from TRBV12-3 or TRBV12-4 and TRBJ1-1; D unclear. The CDR3 has 12 residues. V dropped 2 bases and J dropped 6 bases, with 7 bases sitting between them. In DNA form, the CDR3 reads TGTGCCAGCAGTTTAAATTTCGCTGAAGCTTTCTTT. Its protein product is CASSLNFAEAFF.

The gene calls are TRBV7-2 and TRBJ2-7; 10 nucleotides agree with TRBD1. Per the germline V gene, CDR1 is SGHTA and CDR2 is FQGNSA. The CDR3 consists of 16 residues. Unmatched junction bases numbered 10, after V lost 5 bases and J lost 3 bases. The chain's CDR3 is CASSGRQGAGVYEQYF. CDR3 sequence (DNA): TGTGCCAGCAGCGGCCGACAGGGGGCGGGTGTCTACGAGCAGTACTTC.

The J gene is TRBJ2-7, the V gene TRBV7-9; D remains ambiguous. Deletions cut 1 base from V and 7 bases from J, with 5 bases between. The V gene's germline CDR1 is SEHNR and CDR2 FQNEAQ (reference sequence). The CDR3 is made up of 11 amino acids. This chain's CDR3 is CASSLVQEQYF. In DNA form, the CDR3 reads TGTGCCAGCAGCTTAGTGCAGGAGCAGTACTTC.

This sequence joins TRBV5-5 and TRBJ2-2; D perhaps matches TRBD2 (5 bases). The CDR3 sequence is 15 residues long. CDR1 is SGHKS and CDR2 is YYEKEE in the germline V gene (reference sequence). V dropped 0 bases and J dropped 6 bases, with 12 bases sitting between them. The CDR3 DNA is TGTGCCAGCAGCTTGGCCAACGGGGTACCCGGGGAGCTGTTTTTT. Translating it yields CASSLANGVPGELFF.